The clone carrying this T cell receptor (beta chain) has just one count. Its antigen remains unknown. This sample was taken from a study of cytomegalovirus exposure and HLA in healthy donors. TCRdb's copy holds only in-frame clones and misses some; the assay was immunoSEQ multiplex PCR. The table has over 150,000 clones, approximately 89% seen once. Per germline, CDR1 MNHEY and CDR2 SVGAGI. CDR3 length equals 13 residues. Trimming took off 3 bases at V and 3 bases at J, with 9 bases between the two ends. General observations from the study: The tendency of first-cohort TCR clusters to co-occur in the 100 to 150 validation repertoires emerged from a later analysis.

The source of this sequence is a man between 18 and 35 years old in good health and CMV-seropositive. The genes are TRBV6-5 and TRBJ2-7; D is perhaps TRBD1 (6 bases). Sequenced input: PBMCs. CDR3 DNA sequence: TGTGCCAGCAGTTATGTCAGGGGCTACGAGCAGTACTTC. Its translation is CASSYVRGYEQYF.